The text below deals with one T cell receptor (beta chain). Its antigen is not known. This sample was included in a study of cytomegalovirus exposure and HLA in healthy donors. About the research overall: The Caucasian-associated ancestry cluster contained around four fifths of the approximately 390 genotyped donors. Study-wide findings and caveats: Clonal expansion was found to be greater in HLA-associated TCR beta chains than in equally common others in a later analysis. V- and J-gene trimming of TCR beta was linked (in a later analysis) to a missense DCLRE1C variant. The study labeled more than 150 TCR beta chains cytomegalovirus-associated.

A multiplex PCR was run with 60 Vbeta primers and 13 Jbeta primers. The method was immunoSEQ multiplex PCR; TCRdb's version includes in-frame clones alone and lacks a portion of them. Among approximately 110,000 clones listed, roughly four fifths were seen once. Sequences were obtained from PBMCs. This sequence originates from a man aged 50 to 59 in good health and CMV-seronegative.

CDR3 DNA sequence: TGTGCCTGGAGCGTGCGGGGGAGCGCCTACGAGCAGTACGTC. Encoded protein: CAWSVRGSAYEQYV. The chain joins TRBV30 to TRBJ2-7, with 7 nucleotides matching TRBD2. Germline V lookup: CDR1 GTSNPN, CDR2 SVGIG (reference sequence). The CDR3 sequence is 14 residues long. Trimming cost V 3 bases and J 2 bases; bases outside gene matches: 7.